The 17 T cell receptor beta chains given below trace back to one sample, sequenced in a study of blood T cell repertoires in COVID-19. Using immunoSEQ multiplex PCR, the repertoire was profiled, and TCRdb retains in-frame clones only, with some absent. The sample has a few hundred thousand clones; just under 90% are singletons. The sequencing sample was made of PBMCs or T cells enriched from blood (not recorded which). The receptor set was obtained from a woman aged 45 to 65 who had been exposed to COVID-19.

This clone was seen a few times. The chain is built from TRBV19 and TRBJ2-7, with D maybe TRBD2 (6 bases). Trimming cost V 5 bases and J 0 bases, with 11 bases left between them. The CDR3 length is 14 residues. The germline CDR1 and CDR2 sequences are LNHDA and SQIVND (reference sequence). CDR3 sequence: CASSAGGHSYEQYF. CDR3 DNA sequence: TGTGCCAGTAGTGCCGGGGGTCACTCCTACGAGCAGTACTTC.

The chain combines TRBV7-9 with TRBJ2-3; 9 nucleotides match TRBD1. V trimming: 5 bases; J trimming: 3 bases; junction bases outside the gene matches: 9. CDR3 size: 16 residues. Germline CDR1 and CDR2: SEHNR and FQNEAQ (reference sequence). This chain's CDR3 is CASSPRDRVITDTQYF. The CDR3, as DNA: TGTGCCAGCAGCCCCCGGGACAGGGTAATAACAGATACGCAGTATTTT.

V usage is TRBV5-8 and J usage is TRBJ1-4, with a tentative D call TRBD1 (6 bases). Germline V CDR1 and CDR2: SGHTS, YDEGEE. V lost 2 bases and J lost 8, with 13 bases in between. The CDR3 contains 14 residues. The CDR3: CASSFTGYLEKLFF. The DNA of the CDR3 is TGTGCCAGCAGCTTTACAGGGTATCTCGAAAAACTGTTTTTT.

J is TRBJ2-1 and V is TRBV11-2; 8 positions agree with TRBD1. CDR1 and CDR2 (germline): SGHAT, FQNNGV. There are 14 residues in the CDR3. After removal of 7 bases from V and 4 bases from J, the junction contained 6 bases not matched to a gene. This CDR3 reads CASTQDRDYNEQFF. The DNA of the CDR3 is TGTGCCAGCACCCAGGACAGGGATTACAATGAGCAGTTCTTC.

Only one count was recorded for this clone. The chain employs TRBV7-2 and TRBJ1-3; 9 bases match TRBD1. The CDR3 contains 16 residues. V trimming: 4 bases; J trimming: 0 bases; junction bases outside the gene matches: 4. The germline V gene has CDR1 SGHTA and CDR2 FQGNSA. The CDR3 DNA reads TGTGCCAGCAGCTGGGGACAGGGACCCTCTGGAAACACCATATATTTT. Its protein product is CASSWGQGPSGNTIYF.

The chain combines TRBV3-1 (or the pseudogene TRBV3-2) with TRBJ2-7; D is possibly TRBD2 (5 bases). The CDR3 is 14 residues long. The V and J ends lost 3 bases and 3 bases respectively, with 12 bases between them. From germline, CDR1 is LGHDT and CDR2 YNNKEL (reference sequence). The CDR3 nucleotides are TGTGCCAGCAGCCATAACGGGAACAACTACGAGCAGTACTTC. Its protein is CASSHNGNNYEQYF.

This clone was picked up one time. The chain uses TRBV19 and TRBJ2-4, with TRBD2 identical over 10 bases. The CDR3 spans 17 residues. In germline, CDR1 is LNHDA, CDR2 SQIVND (reference sequence). V dropped 1 base and J dropped 7; count of bases not matched to a gene: 10. CDR3 in DNA: TGTGCCAGTAGTATAGGTGTAGCGGGGGGCTTGGGGAACATTCAGTACTTC. Encoded protein: CASSIGVAGGLGNIQYF. The complete variable domain, with remaining parts taken from reference TRBV19 and TRBJ2-4, reads DGGITQSPKYLFRKEGQNVTLSCEQNLNHDAMYWYRQDPGQGLRLIYYSQIVNDFQKGDIAEGYSVSREKKESFPLTVTSAQKNPTAFYLCASSIGVAGGLGNIQYFGAGTRLSVL.

This clone is a singleton in its sample. The chain is built from TRBV3-1 (or the pseudogene TRBV3-2) and TRBJ1-2, with D perhaps TRBD1 (6 bases). Trimming stripped 4 bases from V and 10 bases from J, with 16 bases between. The CDR3 spans 13 residues. From germline, CDR1 is LGHDT and CDR2 YNNKEL (reference sequence). CDR3 sequence reads: CASSRPSPGDYTF. In DNA form, the CDR3 reads TGTGCCAGCAGCCGACCCTCGCCAGGGGACTACACCTTC.

This clone was seen a single time. The rearrangement links TRBV6-4 to TRBJ2-2; 7 nucleotides match TRBD1. From germline, CDR1 is MRHNA and CDR2 SNTAGT. This CDR3 spans 14 amino acids. V was pared by 8 bases and J by 6 bases, with 9 bases of the junction left unmatched. The CDR3 DNA reads as TGTGCCAGCCCTGACAGGGAGTTCCCCGGGGAGCTGTTTTTT. It yields the protein CASPDREFPGELFF.

This clone was detected once. This chain connects TRBV7-9 to TRBJ2-7; TRBD1 might be the D (6 bases). The germline V gene has CDR1 SEHNR and CDR2 FQNEAQ (reference sequence). V lost 1 base and J 5 bases, leaving 9 bases between the germline ends. The CDR3 sequence is 13 residues long. As DNA, the CDR3 is TGTGCCAGCAGCTTAGTAGCAGGGGACGAGCAGTACTTC. It specifies CASSLVAGDEQYF.

This clone was seen a handful of times. CDR3 coding DNA: TGCGCCAGCAGTTTCGAAGGACAGATTACCTCCTACGAGCAGTACTTC. Its protein is CASSFEGQITSYEQYF. V and J are TRBV5-1 and TRBJ2-7, with D possibly matching TRBD1 (6 bases). V shed 5 bases and J shed 0 bases, with 18 bases lying between them. Germline V gene sequence: CDR1 SGHRS, CDR2 YFSETQ. The CDR3 covers 16 residues.

This clone was found once. The chain carries TRBV21-1 and TRBJ1-1. TRBV21-1 is classified as a pseudogene. The CDR3 has 16 residues. The CDR3 loop reads CASSKVEGPMNTEAFF. CDR3 DNA sequence: TGTGCCAGCAGCAAAGTGGAGGGGCCAATGAACACTGAAGCTTTCTTT.

Turning to this clone: Other DNA sequences in the same sample also yield this CDR3. The chain has TRBV5-1 and TRBJ1-3, with D possibly being TRBD1 (5 bases). There are 15 residues in the CDR3. V was cut by 0 bases and J by 4 bases, with 11 bases left in between. CDR1 and CDR2 from the germline V gene are SGHRS and YFSETQ. The CDR3 DNA reads as TGCGCCAGCAGCTTGGATCAGGGTTCGGGAAACACCATATATTTT. This gives the protein CASSLDQGSGNTIYF.

On this clone: The identical CDR3 is also encoded by other nucleotide sequences in the sample. The V gene is TRBV5-1, the J gene TRBJ1-1; 7 bases map to TRBD1. V lost 5 bases, J lost 1 base, and 5 bases stayed unmatched. The CDR3 consists of 14 residues. Looked up from germline, CDR1 is SGHRS and CDR2 is YFSETQ. The CDR3 spells CASSRQGPNTEAFF. DNA of the CDR3: TGCGCCAGCAGTCGACAGGGACCGAACACTGAAGCTTTCTTT.

This rearrangement joins TRBV11-2 to TRBJ2-5; tentative D call: TRBD2 (5 bases). Looked up from germline, CDR1 is SGHAT and CDR2 is FQNNGV. The CDR3 contains 14 residues. V dropped 1 base and J dropped 5 bases, with 11 bases sitting between them. The DNA of the CDR3 is TGTGCCAGCAGCTTAGGGTCGGGGTCGGAGACCCAGTACTTC. Its translation: CASSLGSGSETQYF.

The J gene is TRBJ1-2, the V gene TRBV3-1 (or the pseudogene TRBV3-2); D is possibly TRBD1 (6 bases). The germline V gene encodes CDR1 LGHDT and CDR2 YNNKEL (reference sequence). With 7 bases removed from V and 8 bases from J, the gap between germline ends came to 29 bases. This CDR3 region has 17 residues. CDR3 in amino acids: CASTRHFTGHSLGGYTF. CDR3 nucleotides: TGTGCCAGCACCCGACATTTTACGGGACATTCCCTTGGGGGCTACACCTTC.

The chain recombines TRBV7-9 with TRBJ2-7; no firm D call. V lost 0 bases and J lost 1, with 7 bases in between. The CDR3 is 14 amino acids. The germline CDR1 and CDR2 sequences are SEHNR and FQNEAQ (reference sequence). CDR3 DNA: TGTGCCAGCAGCTTAGCCGCCAGATCCTACGAGCAGTACTTC. Protein: CASSLAARSYEQYF.